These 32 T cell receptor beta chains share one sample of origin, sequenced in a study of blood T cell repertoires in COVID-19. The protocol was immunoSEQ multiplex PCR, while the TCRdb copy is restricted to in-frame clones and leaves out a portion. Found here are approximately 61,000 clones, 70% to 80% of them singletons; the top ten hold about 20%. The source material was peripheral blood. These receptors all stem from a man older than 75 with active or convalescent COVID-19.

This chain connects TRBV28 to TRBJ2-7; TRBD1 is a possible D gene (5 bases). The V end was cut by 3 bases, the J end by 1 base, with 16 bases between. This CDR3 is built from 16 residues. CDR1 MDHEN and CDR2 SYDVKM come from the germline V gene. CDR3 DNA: TGTGCCAGCAGTTTGTCAGATTGGGGCGGTTCCTACGAGCAGTACTTC. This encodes CASSLSDWGGSYEQYF. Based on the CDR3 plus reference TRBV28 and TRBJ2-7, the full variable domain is DVKVTQSSRYLVKRTGEKVFLECVQDMDHENMFWYRQDPGLGLRLIYFSYDVKMKEKGDIPEGYSVSREKKERFSLILESASTNQTSMYLCASSLSDWGGSYEQYFGPGTRLTVT.

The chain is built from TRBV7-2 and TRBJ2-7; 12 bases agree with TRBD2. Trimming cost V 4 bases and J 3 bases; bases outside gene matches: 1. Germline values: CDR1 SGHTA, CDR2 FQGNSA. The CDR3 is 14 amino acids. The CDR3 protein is CASSSGLAGYEQYF. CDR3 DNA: TGTGCCAGCAGCTCGGGACTAGCGGGCTACGAGCAGTACTTC.

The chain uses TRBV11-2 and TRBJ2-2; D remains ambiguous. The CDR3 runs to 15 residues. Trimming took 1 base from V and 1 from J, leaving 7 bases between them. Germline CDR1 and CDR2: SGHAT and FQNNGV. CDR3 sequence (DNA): TGTGCCAGCAGCTTAGCTCCGGTGAACACCGGGGAGCTGTTTTTT. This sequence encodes CASSLAPVNTGELFF.

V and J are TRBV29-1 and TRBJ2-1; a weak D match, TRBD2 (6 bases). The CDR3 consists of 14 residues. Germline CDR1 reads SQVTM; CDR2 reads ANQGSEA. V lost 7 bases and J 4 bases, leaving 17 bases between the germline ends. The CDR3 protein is CSATRTAGYNEQFF. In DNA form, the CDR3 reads TGCAGCGCCACTAGGACGGCGGGGTACAATGAGCAGTTCTTC.

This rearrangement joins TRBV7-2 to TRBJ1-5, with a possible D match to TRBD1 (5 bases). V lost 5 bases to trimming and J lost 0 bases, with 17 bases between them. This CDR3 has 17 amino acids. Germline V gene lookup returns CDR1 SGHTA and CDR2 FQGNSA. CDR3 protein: CASSRYQGRYSNQPQHF. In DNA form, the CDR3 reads TGTGCCAGCAGCCGGTACCAGGGCCGTTATAGCAATCAGCCCCAGCATTTT.

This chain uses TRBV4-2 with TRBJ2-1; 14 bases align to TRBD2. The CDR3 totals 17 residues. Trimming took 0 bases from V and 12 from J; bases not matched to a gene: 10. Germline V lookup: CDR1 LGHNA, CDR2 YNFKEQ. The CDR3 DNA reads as TGTGCCAGCAGCCAAGAAACCGGGACTAGCGGGAGCTGGAGGCAGTTCTTC. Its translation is CASSQETGTSGSWRQFF.

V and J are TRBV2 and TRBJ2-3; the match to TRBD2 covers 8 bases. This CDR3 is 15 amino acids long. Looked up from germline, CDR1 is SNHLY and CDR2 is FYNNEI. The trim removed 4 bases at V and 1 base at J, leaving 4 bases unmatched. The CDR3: CASSVLAEGTDTQYF. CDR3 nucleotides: TGTGCCAGCAGTGTACTAGCGGAGGGCACAGATACGCAGTATTTT.

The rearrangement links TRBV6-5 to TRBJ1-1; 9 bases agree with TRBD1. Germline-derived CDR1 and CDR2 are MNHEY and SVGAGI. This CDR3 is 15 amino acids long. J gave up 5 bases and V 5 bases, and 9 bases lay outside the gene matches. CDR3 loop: CASSQNRQGGTEAFF. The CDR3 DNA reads TGTGCCAGCAGTCAAAACCGACAGGGGGGGACTGAAGCTTTCTTT.

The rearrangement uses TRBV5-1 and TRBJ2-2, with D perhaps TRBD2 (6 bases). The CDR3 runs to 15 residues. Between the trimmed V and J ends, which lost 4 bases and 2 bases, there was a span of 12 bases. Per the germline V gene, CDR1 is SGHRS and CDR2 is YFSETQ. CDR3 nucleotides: TGCGCCAGCAGCCGTACTAGCAGAAACACCGGGGAGCTGTTTTTT. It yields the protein CASSRTSRNTGELFF.

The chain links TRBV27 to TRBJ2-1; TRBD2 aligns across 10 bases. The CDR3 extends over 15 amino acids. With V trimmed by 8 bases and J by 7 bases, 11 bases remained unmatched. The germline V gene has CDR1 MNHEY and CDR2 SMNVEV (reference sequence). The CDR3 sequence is CASPPPGLAKNEQFF. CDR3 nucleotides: TGTGCCAGCCCTCCTCCGGGACTAGCGAAGAATGAGCAGTTCTTC.

CDR3 region: CASSEGQGNNEQFF. The CDR3 DNA is TGTGCCAGCAGTGAGGGACAGGGTAACAATGAGCAGTTCTTC. V usage is TRBV25-1 and J usage is TRBJ2-1, with 9 bases fitting TRBD1. J was trimmed by 5 bases and V by 3 bases; bases with no gene match: 2. This CDR3 contains 14 residues. CDR1 is MGHDK and CDR2 is SYGVNS in the germline V gene.

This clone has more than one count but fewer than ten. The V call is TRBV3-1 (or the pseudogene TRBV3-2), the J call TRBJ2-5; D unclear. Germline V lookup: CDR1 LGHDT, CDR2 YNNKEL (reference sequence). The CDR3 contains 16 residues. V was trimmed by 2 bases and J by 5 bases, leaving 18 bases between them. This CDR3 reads CASSQPSFSQPETQYF. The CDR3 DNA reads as TGTGCCAGCAGCCAACCTTCGTTTTCACAGCCGGAGACCCAGTACTTC.

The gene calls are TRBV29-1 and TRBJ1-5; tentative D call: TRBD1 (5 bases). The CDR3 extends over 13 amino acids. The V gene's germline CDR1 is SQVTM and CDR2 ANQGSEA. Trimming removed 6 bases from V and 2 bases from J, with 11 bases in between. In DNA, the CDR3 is TGCAGCGTGGGGGAGGCTGGCAATCAGCCCCAGCATTTT. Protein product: CSVGEAGNQPQHF. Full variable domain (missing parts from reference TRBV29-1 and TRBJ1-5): SAVISQKPSRDICQRGTSLTIQCQVDSQVTMMFWYRQQPGQSLTLIATANQGSEATYESGFVIDKFPISRPNLTFSTLTVSNMSPEDSSIYLCSVGEAGNQPQHFGDGTRLSIL.

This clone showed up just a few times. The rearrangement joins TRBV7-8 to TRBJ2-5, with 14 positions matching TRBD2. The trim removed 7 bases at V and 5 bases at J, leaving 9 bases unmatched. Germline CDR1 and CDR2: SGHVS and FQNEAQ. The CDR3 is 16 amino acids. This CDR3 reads CASKAQTSGGAETQYF. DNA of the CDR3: TGTGCCAGCAAAGCCCAGACTAGCGGGGGGGCGGAGACCCAGTACTTC.

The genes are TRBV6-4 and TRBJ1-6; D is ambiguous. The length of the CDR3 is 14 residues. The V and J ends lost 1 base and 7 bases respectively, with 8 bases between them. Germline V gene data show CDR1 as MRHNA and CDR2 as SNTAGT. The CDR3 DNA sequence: TGTGCCAGCAGTGACTTCCCCCGGAATTCACCCCTCCACTTT. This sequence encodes CASSDFPRNSPLHF.

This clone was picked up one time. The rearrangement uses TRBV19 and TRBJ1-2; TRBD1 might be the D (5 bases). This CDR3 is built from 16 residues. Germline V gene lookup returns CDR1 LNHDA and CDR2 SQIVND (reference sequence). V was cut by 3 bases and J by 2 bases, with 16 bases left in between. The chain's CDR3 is CASSMPRAGTNYGYTF. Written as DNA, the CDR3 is TGTGCCAGTAGTATGCCCCGAGCGGGGACCAACTATGGCTACACCTTC. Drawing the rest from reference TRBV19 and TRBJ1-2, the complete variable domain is DGGITQSPKYLFRKEGQNVTLSCEQNLNHDAMYWYRQDPGQGLRLIYYSQIVNDFQKGDIAEGYSVSREKKESFPLTVTSAQKNPTAFYLCASSMPRAGTNYGYTFGSGTRLTVV.

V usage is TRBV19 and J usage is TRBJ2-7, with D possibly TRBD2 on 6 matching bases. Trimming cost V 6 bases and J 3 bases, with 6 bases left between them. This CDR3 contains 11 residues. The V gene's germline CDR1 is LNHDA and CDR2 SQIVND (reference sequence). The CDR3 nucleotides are TGTGCCAGTAGCGGGAGCTACGAGCAGTACTTC. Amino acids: CASSGSYEQYF.

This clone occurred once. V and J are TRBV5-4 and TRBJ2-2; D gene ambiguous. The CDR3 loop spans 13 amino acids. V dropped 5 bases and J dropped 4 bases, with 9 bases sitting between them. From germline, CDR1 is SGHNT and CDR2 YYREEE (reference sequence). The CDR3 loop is CASRKQSTGELFF. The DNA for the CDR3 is TGTGCCAGCAGGAAGCAAAGCACCGGGGAGCTGTTTTTT.

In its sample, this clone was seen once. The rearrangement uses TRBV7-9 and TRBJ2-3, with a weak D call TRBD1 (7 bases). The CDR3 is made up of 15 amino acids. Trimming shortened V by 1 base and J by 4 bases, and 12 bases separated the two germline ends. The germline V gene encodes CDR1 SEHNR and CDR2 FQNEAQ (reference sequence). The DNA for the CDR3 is TGTGCCAGCAGCTTAGGTTTCAGGGGGGCAGATACGCAGTATTTT. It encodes CASSLGFRGADTQYF.

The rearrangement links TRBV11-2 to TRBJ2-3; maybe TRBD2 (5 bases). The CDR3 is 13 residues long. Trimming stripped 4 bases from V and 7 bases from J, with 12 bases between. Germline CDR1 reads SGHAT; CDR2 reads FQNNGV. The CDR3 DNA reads TGTGCCAGCAGCTCCCACCTAGCTCATACGCAGTATTTT. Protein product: CASSSHLAHTQYF.

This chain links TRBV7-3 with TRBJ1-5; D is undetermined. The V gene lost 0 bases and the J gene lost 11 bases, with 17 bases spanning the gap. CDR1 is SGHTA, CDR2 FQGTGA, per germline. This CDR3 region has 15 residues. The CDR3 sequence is CASSLTYSGQSAQHF. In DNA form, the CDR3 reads TGTGCCAGCAGCTTAACGTACAGCGGGCAATCAGCCCAGCATTTT. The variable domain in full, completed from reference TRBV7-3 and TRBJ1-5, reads GAGVSQTPSNKVTEKGKYVELRCDPISGHTALYWYRQSLGQGPEFLIYFQGTGAADDSGLPNDRFFAVRPEGSVSTLKIQRTERGDSAVYLCASSLTYSGQSAQHFGDGTRLSIL.

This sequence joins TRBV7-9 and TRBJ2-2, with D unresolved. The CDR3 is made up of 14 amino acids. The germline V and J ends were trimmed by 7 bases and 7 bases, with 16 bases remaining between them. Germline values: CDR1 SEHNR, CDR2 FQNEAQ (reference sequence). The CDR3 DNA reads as TGTGCCAGCACCTCCTCAGGCTCCAGCGGGGAGCTGTTTTTT. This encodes CASTSSGSSGELFF.

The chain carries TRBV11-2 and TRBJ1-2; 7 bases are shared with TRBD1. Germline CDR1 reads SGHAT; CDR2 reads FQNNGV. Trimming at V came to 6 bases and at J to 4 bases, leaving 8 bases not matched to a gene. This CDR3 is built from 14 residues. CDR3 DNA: TGTGCCAGCAGACACAACAGGGGAGGCTATGGCTACACCTTC. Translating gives CASRHNRGGYGYTF.

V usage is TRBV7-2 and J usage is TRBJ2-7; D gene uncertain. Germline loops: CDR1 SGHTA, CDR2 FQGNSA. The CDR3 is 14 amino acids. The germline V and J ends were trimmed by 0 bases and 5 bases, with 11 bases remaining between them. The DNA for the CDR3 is TGTGCCAGCAGCTTAGCATCCAGGATCCACGAGCAGTACTTC. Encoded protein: CASSLASRIHEQYF.

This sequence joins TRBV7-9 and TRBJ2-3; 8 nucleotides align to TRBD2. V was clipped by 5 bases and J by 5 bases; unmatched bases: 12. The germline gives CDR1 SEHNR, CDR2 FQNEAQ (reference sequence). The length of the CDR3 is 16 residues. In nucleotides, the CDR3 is TGTGCCAGCAGCCAGACCGCCGGGGGGGCAATAGATACGCAGTATTTT. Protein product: CASSQTAGGAIDTQYF.

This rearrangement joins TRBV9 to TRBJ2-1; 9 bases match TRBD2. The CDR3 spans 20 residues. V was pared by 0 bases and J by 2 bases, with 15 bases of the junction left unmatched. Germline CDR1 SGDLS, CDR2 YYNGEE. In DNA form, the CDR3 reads TGTGCCAGCAGCGTAGGCCTCCTTGTCCGGCGGGAGGGAGCCTACAATGAGCAGTTCTTC. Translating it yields CASSVGLLVRREGAYNEQFF.

The DNA for the CDR3 is TGTGCCAGCAGTTCGGGACAGGGGGTAAGTCAGCCCCAGCATTTT. It is translated as CASSSGQGVSQPQHF. The chain couples TRBV28 to TRBJ1-5; 11 bases fit TRBD1. After removal of 4 bases from V and 6 bases from J, the junction contained 5 bases not matched to a gene. Germline-derived CDR1 and CDR2 are MDHEN and SYDVKM. The CDR3 is 15 residues long.

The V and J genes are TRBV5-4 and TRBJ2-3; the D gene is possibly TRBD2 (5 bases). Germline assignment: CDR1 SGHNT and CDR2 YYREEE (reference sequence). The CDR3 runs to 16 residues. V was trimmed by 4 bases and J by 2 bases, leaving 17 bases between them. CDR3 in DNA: TGTGCCAGCAGCACGAGGGTTCAAAAATCCACAGATACGCAGTATTTT. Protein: CASSTRVQKSTDTQYF.

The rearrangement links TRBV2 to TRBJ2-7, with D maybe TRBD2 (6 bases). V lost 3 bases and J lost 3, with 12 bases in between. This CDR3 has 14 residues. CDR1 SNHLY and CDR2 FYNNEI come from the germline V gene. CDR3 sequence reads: CASSDIAGFYEQYF. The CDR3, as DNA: TGTGCCAGCAGTGATATTGCGGGGTTCTACGAGCAGTACTTC.

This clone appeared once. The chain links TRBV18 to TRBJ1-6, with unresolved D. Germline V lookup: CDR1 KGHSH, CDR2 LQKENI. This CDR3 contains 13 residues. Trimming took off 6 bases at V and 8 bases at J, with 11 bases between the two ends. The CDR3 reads CASSPSLDSPLHF. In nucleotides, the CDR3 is TGTGCCAGCTCGCCATCACTCGATTCACCCCTCCACTTT.

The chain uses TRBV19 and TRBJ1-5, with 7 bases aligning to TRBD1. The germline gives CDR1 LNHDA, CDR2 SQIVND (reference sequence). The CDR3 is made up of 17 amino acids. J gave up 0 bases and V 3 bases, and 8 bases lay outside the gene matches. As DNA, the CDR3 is TGTGCCAGTAGTATTGGACGGGACAGTTATAGCAATCAGCCCCAGCATTTT. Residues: CASSIGRDSYSNQPQHF. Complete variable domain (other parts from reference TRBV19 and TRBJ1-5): DGGITQSPKYLFRKEGQNVTLSCEQNLNHDAMYWYRQDPGQGLRLIYYSQIVNDFQKGDIAEGYSVSREKKESFPLTVTSAQKNPTAFYLCASSIGRDSYSNQPQHFGDGTRLSIL.

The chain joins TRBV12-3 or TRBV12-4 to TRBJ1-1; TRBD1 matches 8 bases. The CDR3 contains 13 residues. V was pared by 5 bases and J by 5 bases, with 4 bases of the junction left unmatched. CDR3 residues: CASSTGGYTEAFF. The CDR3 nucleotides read TGTGCCAGCAGTACAGGGGGATATACTGAAGCTTTCTTT.